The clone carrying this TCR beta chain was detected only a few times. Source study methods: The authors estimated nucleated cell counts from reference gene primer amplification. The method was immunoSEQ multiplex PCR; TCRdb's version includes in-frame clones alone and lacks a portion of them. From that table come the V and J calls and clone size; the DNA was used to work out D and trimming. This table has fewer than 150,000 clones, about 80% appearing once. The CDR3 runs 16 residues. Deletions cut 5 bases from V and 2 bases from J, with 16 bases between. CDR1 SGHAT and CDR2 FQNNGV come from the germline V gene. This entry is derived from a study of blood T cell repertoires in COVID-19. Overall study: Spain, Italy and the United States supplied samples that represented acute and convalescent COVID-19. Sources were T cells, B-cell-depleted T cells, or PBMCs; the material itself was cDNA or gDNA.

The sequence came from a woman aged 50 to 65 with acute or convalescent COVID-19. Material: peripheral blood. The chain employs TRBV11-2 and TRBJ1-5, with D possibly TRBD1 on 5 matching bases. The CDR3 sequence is CASSPRVTRRNQPQHF. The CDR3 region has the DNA TGTGCCAGCAGCCCCAGGGTAACGCGTCGCAATCAGCCCCAGCATTTT.